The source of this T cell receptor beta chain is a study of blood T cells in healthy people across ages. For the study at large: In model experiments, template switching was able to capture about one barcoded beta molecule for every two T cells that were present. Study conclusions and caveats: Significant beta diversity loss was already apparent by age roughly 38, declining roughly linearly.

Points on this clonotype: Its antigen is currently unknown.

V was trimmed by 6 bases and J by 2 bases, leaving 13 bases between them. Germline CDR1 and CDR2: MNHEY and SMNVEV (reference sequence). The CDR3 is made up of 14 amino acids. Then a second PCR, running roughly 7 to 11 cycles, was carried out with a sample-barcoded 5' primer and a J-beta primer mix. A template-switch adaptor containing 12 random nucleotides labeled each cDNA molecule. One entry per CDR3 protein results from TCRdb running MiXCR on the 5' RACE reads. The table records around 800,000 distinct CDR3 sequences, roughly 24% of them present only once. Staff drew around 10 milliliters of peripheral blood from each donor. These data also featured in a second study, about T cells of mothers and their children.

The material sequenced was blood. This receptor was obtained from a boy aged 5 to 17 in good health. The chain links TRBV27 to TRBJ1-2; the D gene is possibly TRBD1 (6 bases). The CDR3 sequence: CASRDSSINYGYTF. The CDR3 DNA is TGTGCCAGCAGGGACAGTTCAATAAACTATGGCTACACCTTC.